This TCR beta chain was recovered during a study of T cells in Graves' hyperthyroidism and ophthalmopathy. General study points: Prediction of ophthalmopathy progression came a median roughly 6.4 months pre-onset.

V was pared by 6 bases and J by 5 bases, with 7 bases between. Looked up from germline, CDR1 is SGHAT and CDR2 is FQNNGV. The CDR3 runs to 11 residues. In its sample, this clonotype was seen many times. Its antigen remains unidentified. Clinical Activity Scores of at least 3, NOSPECS grades of at least 4 and durations under 3 months characterized ophthalmopathy patients. PBMCs were sourced from around 10 ml fresh peripheral blood. RNA transcripts served as the template for amplifying TCR beta CDR3 regions. TCR CDR3 underwent first-round RT-PCR with the HTBI primer set. TCRdb analysed the multiplex PCR reads with MiXCR anew, one entry per CDR3 protein. The sample has some 550,000 distinct CDR3 sequences; approximately 16% are singletons.

The receptor comes from a woman in her thirties or forties with Graves' ophthalmopathy. Sequencing was done on a sample of blood. This rearrangement joins TRBV11-2 to TRBJ2-5, with D possibly TRBD1 on 6 matching bases. CDR3 loop: CASRGAETQYF. Here the CDR3 DNA reads TGTGCCAGCAGGGGGGCGGAGACCCAGTACTTC.